The T cell receptor (beta chain) described here comes from a study of radiotherapy plus CTLA-4 blockade in lung cancer. Whole-study results and caveats: In blood, TCR clones derived from the tumor expanded after radiotherapy plus ipilimumab.

The table came from immunoSEQ multiplex PCR; TCRdb's copy has only in-frame clones and leaves some out. The sample holds around 80,000 clones; more than 80% are singletons and the top ten take approximately 0.8%. This clone was seen only once. Its target is not known. The CDR3 length is 18 residues. Germline V gives CDR1 SGHTA, CDR2 FQGNSA. Participants had chemo-refractory metastatic non-small-cell lung cancer and were treated with focal radiation plus ipilimumab CTLA-4 blockade. The V gene is TRBV7-2, the J gene TRBJ2-5, with 8 bases that match TRBD1. The J call is in doubt because the DNA end fits TRBJ2-7 better. Sequencing used peripheral blood, obtained from a patient treated with radiotherapy plus ipilimumab. The sequence derives from a human donor with non-small cell lung cancer who had stable disease on radiotherapy plus ipilimumab. The CDR3 loop is CASSLELQAGTGSYEQYF. The CDR3 nucleotides are TGTGCCAGCAGCTTAGAGCTCCAGGCCGGGACAGGATCCTACGAGCAGTACTTC.